This TCR beta chain was sequenced for a study of blood T cell repertoires in COVID-19. Study background: Some COVID-19 samples were acute and others convalescent; all came from the United States, Italy and Spain. The cDNA or gDNA used as material had been derived from T cells, B-cell-depleted T cells, or PBMCs.

There are 13 residues in the CDR3. The V end lost 7 bases, the J end lost 3 bases, and 12 bases lay between the germline ends. From germline, CDR1 is MNHEY and CDR2 SMNVEV (reference sequence). Clones were sequenced by immunoSEQ multiplex PCR, and TCRdb holds only the in-frame ones, with some missing. The sample holds tens of thousands of clones, roughly three quarters seen once. The chain couples TRBV27 to TRBJ1-1; tentative D call: TRBD1 (5 bases). The origin of this receptor is a man aged 65 to 79 with active or convalescent COVID-19. The sequenced sample consisted of peripheral blood. CDR3 DNA sequence: TGTGCCAGCAAGACAGAGTGGGACACTGAAGCTTTCTTT. This translates into CASKTEWDTEAFF.